This TCR beta chain is from a study of read filtering for tumor transcriptome and immune sequencing. Whole-study context: Eight or nine patients were R-ISS I, 16 were R-ISS II, roughly 7 were R-ISS III.

This library used approximately 370 ng RNA and molecular barcoded adaptors spanning alpha/delta and beta/gamma chains. TCRdb passed the reads through MiXCR, listing each CDR3 protein once. The sample contains about 58,000 distinct CDR3 sequences, around 12% of which appear only once. Trimming removed 10 bases at V and 0 bases at J, with 10 bases between. The germline gives CDR1 SNHLY, CDR2 FYNNEI. This CDR3 has 13 amino acids. This clonotype was detected ten times or more. Sequencing used a population of CD138-negative cells sorted from bone marrow. This sequence was found in a donor at least 40 years old with multiple myeloma. The V and J genes are TRBV2 and TRBJ1-5; a possible D gene is TRBD1 (5 bases). The CDR3 region is CATGGNSNQPQHF. In nucleotides, the CDR3 is TGTGCCACCGGGGGAAATAGCAATCAGCCCCAGCATTTT.